Presented here are 2 T cell receptor beta chains from one specimen sequenced in a study of post-analysis software for immune sequencing data. Notes on the study in general: Relative to controls, patients had a few TRBV segments at higher frequency, with TRBV5-6, TRBV5-1 and TRBV20-1 among these.

cDNA libraries for TCR beta contained unique molecular identifiers. TCRdb reprocessed the PCR reads with MiXCR, giving one entry per CDR3 protein. Here the sample spans approximately 180,000 distinct CDR3 sequences, over 25% being singletons. Their antigens remain unidentified. Sample: blood. The receptors come from a girl aged 10 to 17 with multiple sclerosis.

J is TRBJ1-4 and V is TRBV9; 7 bases agree with TRBD1. The CDR3 runs to 14 residues. The V gene's germline CDR1 is SGDLS and CDR2 YYNGEE. The junction had 3 bases not matched to a gene; V was cut back by 3 bases and J by 4 bases. CDR3 bases: TGTGCCAGCAGCGAGGGACAGTTTAATGAAAAACTGTTTTTT. The encoded protein is CASSEGQFNEKLFF.

This clonotype was observed at least ten times. This rearrangement joins TRBV14 to TRBJ2-7; TRBD1 aligns across 9 bases. The CDR3 loop spans 15 amino acids. J was trimmed by 3 bases and V by 5 bases; bases with no gene match: 8. Germline CDR1 reads SGHDN; CDR2 reads FVKESK. The CDR3 here is CASSRWGQGHYEQYF. For the CDR3, the DNA is TGTGCCAGCAGCAGGTGGGGACAGGGTCACTACGAGCAGTACTTC.